Included here is one T cell receptor beta chain sequence, with context. This record comes from a study of low-dose radiotherapy and immunotherapy resistance in tumors. Germline CDR1 and CDR2: MDHEN and SYDVKM. The V gene end was trimmed by 6 bases and the J gene end by 1 base; junction bases not matched to a gene: 6. This CDR3 contains 15 residues. Alpha- and beta-chain coverage of first-strand cDNA came from TRAV- and TRBV-specific primers. The TCRs were subjected to amplification over 20 PCR cycles employing a constant-region primer in conjunction with a V-primer adapter. One entry per CDR3 protein results from TCRdb running MiXCR on the reads. The profile shows about 60,000 distinct CDR3 sequences, under 30% of them singletons. Time point reported: before trial treatment.

The chain carries TRBV28 and TRBJ2-7; 10 nucleotides agree with TRBD1. Specimen: PBMCs, collected before treatment. The source of this sequence is a male donor with prostate cancer. The chain's CDR3 is CASRSAGQGSYEQYF. The CDR3 DNA is TGTGCCAGCAGATCGGCGGGACAGGGGTCCTACGAGCAGTACTTC.